This T cell receptor (beta chain) was captured in a study of TIL therapy for anti-PD-1-resistant metastatic lung cancer. Study context: Half of patients were current or former smokers. By whole-exome sequencing, median non-synonymous tumor mutation burden was around 1.5 mutations per megabase.

The libraries were made with immunoSEQ v3. The data were produced by immunoSEQ multiplex PCR, yet TCRdb's version contains in-frame clones alone and is incomplete. The repertoire holds approximately 50,000 clones, 75% to 90% seen once, with 2.9% in the top ten. The CDR3 covers 16 residues. CDR1 and CDR2 (germline): MNHEY, SVGAGI. The trim removed 2 bases at V and 3 bases at J, leaving 6 bases unmatched. The time point was: pre-treatment sample, taken before nivolumab and TIL therapy. The chain uses TRBV6-5 and TRBJ2-7; 11 bases are shared with TRBD2. The TCR comes from a person between 25 and 79 years old with non-small cell lung cancer. Material: blood, obtained at baseline. The CDR3 here is CASSYGATSGVYEQYF. CDR3 DNA sequence: TGTGCCAGCAGTTACGGGGCGACTAGCGGGGTCTACGAGCAGTACTTC.